The source of this T cell receptor beta chain is a study of T-cell reconstitution after alpha-beta-depleted transplantation in children. Unique molecular identifiers were incorporated into the prepared TCRbeta library. Via MiXCR, TCRdb re-called the PCR reads, giving one row per CDR3 protein. There are about 400,000 distinct CDR3 sequences in the sample; about a sixth occur only once, and under 30% lies in the top ten. V shed 5 bases and J 6 bases; nucleotides not matched to a gene: 12. Germline V gene data show CDR1 as SGHAT and CDR2 as FQNNGV. The CDR3 runs to 16 residues. Overall study results and limits: Some patients owed their high day-60 TCRbeta diversity to surviving recipient T cells and thymic progenitors. Fresh T-cell production supplied most of the T-cell counts and diversity seen one year after transplant. Alpha-beta T cells about two months after transplant reportedly derived from several hundred expanded graft clones.

About this clonotype itself: What it binds is unknown.

The sample was PBMCs, mostly from graft donor cells, taken 360 days after TCRalphabeta/CD19-depleted stem cell transplant. The receptor was isolated from a boy under two years old who had a stem cell transplant for Wiskott-Aldrich syndrome, so the T cells may come from the graft donor. V and J are TRBV11-2 and TRBJ2-5, with 10 bases matching TRBD1. Written as DNA, the CDR3 is TGTGCCAGCAGCCGGAACCACCTGGACAGGGGGAAGACCCAGTACTTC. The encoded protein is CASSRNHLDRGKTQYF.